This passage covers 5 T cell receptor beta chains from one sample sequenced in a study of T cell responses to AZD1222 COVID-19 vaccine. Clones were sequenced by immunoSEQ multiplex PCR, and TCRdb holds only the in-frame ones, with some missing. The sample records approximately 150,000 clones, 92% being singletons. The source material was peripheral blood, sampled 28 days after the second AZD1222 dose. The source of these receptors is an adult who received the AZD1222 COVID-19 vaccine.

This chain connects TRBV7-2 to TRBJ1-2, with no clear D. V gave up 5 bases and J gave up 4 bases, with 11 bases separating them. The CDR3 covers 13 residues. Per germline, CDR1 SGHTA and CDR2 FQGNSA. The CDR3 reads CASSQRSAYGYTF. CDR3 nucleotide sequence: TGTGCCAGCAGCCAACGGTCGGCCTATGGCTACACCTTC.

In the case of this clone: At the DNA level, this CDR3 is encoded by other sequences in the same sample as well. The CDR3 region is CASSEQGAYEQYF. The DNA for the CDR3 is TGTGCCAGTAGTGAACAGGGGGCCTACGAGCAGTACTTC. J is TRBJ2-7 and V is TRBV19; 8 bases agree with TRBD1. Germline values: CDR1 LNHDA, CDR2 SQIVND (reference sequence). V dropped 5 bases and J dropped 2; count of bases not matched to a gene: 2. The CDR3 is 13 amino acids.

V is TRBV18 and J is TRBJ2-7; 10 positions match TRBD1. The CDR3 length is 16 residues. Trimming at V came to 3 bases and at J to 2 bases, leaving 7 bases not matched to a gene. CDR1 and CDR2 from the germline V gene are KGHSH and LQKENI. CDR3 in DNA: TGTGCCAGCTCACCCCTCCGGGACAGGGGACCCTACGAGCAGTACTTC. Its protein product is CASSPLRDRGPYEQYF.

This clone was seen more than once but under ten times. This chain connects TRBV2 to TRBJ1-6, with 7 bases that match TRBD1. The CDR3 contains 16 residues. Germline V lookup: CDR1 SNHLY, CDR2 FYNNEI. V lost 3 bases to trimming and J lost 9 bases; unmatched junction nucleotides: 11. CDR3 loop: CASSEGYRGGGSPLHF. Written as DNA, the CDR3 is TGTGCCAGCAGTGAGGGATACAGGGGAGGGGGTTCACCCCTCCACTTT.

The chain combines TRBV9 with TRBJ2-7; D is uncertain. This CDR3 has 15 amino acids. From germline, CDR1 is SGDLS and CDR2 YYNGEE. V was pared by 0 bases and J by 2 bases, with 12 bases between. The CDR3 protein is CASSVGLTGTYEQYF. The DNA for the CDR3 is TGTGCCAGCAGCGTAGGACTCACGGGTACCTACGAGCAGTACTTC.